This TCR beta chain originates from a study of response to subunit inactivated influenza vaccine. Study-wide results and limits: Seasonal influenza vaccination, on each occasion, was suggested by the authors to recruit few new T cells.

Germline assignment: CDR1 ENHRY and CDR2 SYGVKD. The CDR3 covers 14 residues. Concerning this clonotype: Its antigen is unidentified. One end of the junction does not line up with germline, which may come from a read error.

One entry per CDR3 protein results from TCRdb running MiXCR on the RT-PCR reads. The repertoire holds approximately 520,000 distinct CDR3 sequences, with approximately 17% as singletons. The chain recombines TRBV10-3 with TRBJ2-3, with 7 bases matching TRBD1. This sequence originates from a man between 50 and 75 years old who received an inactivated influenza vaccine. The sample in question was CD4+ T cells sorted from PBMCs, obtained less than 25 months after vaccination. CDR3: CAISERGRADTQYF. The CDR3 DNA follows: TGTGCTATCAGTGAGAGGGGGCGGGCAGATACGCAGTATTTT.